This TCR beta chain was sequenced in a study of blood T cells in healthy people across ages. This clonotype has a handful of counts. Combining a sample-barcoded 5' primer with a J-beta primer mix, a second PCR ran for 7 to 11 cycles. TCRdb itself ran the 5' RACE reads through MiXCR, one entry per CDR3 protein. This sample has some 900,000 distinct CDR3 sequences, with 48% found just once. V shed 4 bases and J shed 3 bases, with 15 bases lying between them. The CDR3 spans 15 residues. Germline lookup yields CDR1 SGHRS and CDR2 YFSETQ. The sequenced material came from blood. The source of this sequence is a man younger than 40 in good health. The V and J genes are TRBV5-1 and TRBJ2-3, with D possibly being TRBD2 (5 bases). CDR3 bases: TGCGCCAGCAGCCCGTCTGGGGAGTTGACAGATACGCAGTATTTT. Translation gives CASSPSGELTDTQYF.